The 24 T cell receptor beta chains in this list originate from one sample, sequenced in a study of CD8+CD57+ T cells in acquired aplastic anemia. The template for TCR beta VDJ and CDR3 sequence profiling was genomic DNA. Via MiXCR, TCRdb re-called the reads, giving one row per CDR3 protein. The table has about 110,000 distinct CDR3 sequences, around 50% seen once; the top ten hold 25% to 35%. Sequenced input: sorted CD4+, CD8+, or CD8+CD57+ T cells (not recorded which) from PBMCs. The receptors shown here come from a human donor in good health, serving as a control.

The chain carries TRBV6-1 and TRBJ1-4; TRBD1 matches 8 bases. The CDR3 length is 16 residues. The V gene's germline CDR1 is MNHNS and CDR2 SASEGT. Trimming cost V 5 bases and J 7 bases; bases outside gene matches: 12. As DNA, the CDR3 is TGTGCCAGCAGTCCCACCATTCAGGGGGCGGGTGAAAAACTGTTTTTT. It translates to CASSPTIQGAGEKLFF.

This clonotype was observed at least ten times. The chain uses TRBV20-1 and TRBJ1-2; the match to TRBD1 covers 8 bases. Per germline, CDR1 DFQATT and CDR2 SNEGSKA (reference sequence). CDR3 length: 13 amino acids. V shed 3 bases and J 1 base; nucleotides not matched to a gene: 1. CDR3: CSARDRDNYGYTF. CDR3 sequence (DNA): TGCAGTGCTAGGGACAGGGATAACTATGGCTACACCTTC.

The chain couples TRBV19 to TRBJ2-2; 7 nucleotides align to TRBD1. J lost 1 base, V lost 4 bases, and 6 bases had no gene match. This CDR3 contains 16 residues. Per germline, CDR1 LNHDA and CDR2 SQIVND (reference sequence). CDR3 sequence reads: CASSTPGQMNTGELFF. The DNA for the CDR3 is TGTGCCAGTAGTACCCCGGGACAGATGAACACCGGGGAGCTGTTTTTT.

The CDR3 reads CAISPPLKSYEQYF. As DNA, the CDR3 is TGTGCCATCAGTCCCCCACTTAAGTCCTACGAGCAGTACTTC. The V call is TRBV10-3, the J call TRBJ2-7; D remains unclear. Deletions cut 5 bases from V and 1 base from J, with 12 bases between. The length of the CDR3 is 14 residues. Germline assignment: CDR1 ENHRY and CDR2 SYGVKD.

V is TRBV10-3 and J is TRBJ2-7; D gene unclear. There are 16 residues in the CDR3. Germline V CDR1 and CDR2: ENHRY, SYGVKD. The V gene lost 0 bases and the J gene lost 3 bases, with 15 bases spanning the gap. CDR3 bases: TGTGCCATCAGTGAGTCTGGTATGCGCAGGATCTACGAGCAGTACTTC. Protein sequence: CAISESGMRRIYEQYF.

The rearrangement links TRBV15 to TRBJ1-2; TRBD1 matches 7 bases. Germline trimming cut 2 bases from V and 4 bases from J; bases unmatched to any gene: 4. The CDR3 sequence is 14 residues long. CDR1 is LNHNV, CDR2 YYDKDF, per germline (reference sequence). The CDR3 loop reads CATSRRTGTYGYTF. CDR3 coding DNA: TGTGCCACCAGCAGACGGACAGGCACCTATGGCTACACCTTC.

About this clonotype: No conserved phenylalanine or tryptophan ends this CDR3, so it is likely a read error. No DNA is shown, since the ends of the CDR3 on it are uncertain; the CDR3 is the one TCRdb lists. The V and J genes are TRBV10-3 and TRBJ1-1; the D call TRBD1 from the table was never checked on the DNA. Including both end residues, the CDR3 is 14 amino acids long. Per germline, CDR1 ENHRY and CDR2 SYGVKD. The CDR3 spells CAIRDPGIWTEAFL.

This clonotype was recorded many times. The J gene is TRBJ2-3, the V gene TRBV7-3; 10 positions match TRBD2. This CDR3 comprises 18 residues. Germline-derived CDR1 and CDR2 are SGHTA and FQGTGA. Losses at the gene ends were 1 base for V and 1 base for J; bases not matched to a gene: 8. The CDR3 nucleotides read TGTGCCAGCAGCTTAAGAACGGCTAGCGGGGGACGCACAGATACGCAGTATTTT. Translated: CASSLRTASGGRTDTQYF.

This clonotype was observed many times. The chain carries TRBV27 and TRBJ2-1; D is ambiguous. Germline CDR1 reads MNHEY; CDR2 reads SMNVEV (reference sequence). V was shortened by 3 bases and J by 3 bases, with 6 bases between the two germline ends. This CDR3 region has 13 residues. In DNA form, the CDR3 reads TGTGCCAGCAGTTTGCAAGGCTACAATGAGCAGTTCTTC. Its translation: CASSLQGYNEQFF.

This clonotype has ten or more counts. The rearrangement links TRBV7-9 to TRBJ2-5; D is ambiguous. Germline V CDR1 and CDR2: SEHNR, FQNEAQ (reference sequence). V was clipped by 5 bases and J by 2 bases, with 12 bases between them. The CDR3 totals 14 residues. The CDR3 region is CASSEGMGQETQYF. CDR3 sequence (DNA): TGTGCCAGCAGCGAAGGGATGGGGCAAGAGACCCAGTACTTC. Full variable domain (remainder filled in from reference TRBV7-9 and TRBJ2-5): DTGVSQNPRHKITKRGQNVTFRCDPISEHNRLYWYRQTLGQGPEFLTYFQNEAQLEKSRLLSDRFSAERPKGSFSTLEIQRTEQGDSAMYLCASSEGMGQETQYFGPGTRLLVL.

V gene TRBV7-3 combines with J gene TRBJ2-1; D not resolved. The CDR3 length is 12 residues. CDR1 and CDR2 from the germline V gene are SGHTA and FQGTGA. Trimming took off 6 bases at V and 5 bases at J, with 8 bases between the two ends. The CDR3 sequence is CASRDRNNEQFF. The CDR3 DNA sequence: TGTGCCAGCAGAGATCGGAACAATGAGCAGTTCTTC.

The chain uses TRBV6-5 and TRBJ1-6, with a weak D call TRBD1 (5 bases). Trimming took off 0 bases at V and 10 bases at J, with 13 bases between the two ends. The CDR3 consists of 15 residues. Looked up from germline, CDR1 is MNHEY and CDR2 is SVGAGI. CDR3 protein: CASSYSSGPGSPLHF. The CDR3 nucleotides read TGTGCCAGCAGTTACTCATCAGGGCCGGGCTCACCCCTCCACTTT.

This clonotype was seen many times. The CDR3 reads CASSLVAGGPYEQFF. CDR3 DNA: TGTGCCAGCAGCTTAGTAGCGGGGGGGCCCTATGAGCAGTTCTTC. The J gene is TRBJ2-1, the V gene TRBV11-2, with 11 bases aligning to TRBD2. This CDR3 region has 15 residues. Germline-derived CDR1 and CDR2 are SGHAT and FQNNGV. After removal of 1 base from V and 8 bases from J, the junction contained 4 bases not matched to a gene.

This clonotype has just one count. This chain's CDR3 is CASSTPGQQETQYF. The CDR3 DNA reads TGTGCCAGCAGCACCCCGGGGCAGCAAGAGACCCAGTACTTC. The chain recombines TRBV25-1 with TRBJ2-5; D could derive from TRBD1 or TRBD2 (5 bases each). V was shortened by 6 bases and J by 2 bases, with 13 bases between the two germline ends. Germline CDR1 is MGHDK and CDR2 is SYGVNS. This CDR3 spans 14 amino acids. The complete variable domain, with remaining parts taken from reference TRBV25-1 and TRBJ2-5, reads EADIYQTPRYLVIGTGKKITLECSQTMGHDKMYWYQQDPGMELHLIHYSYGVNSTEKGDLSSESTVSRIRTEHFPLTLESARPSHTSQYLCASSTPGQQETQYFGPGTRLLVL.

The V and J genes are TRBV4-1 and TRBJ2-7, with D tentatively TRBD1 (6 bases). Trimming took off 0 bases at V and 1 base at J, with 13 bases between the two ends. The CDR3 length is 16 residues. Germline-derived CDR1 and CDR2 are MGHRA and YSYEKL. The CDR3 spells CASSQDARGWSYEQYF. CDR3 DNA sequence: TGCGCCAGCAGCCAAGATGCGAGGGGGTGGTCCTACGAGCAGTACTTC.

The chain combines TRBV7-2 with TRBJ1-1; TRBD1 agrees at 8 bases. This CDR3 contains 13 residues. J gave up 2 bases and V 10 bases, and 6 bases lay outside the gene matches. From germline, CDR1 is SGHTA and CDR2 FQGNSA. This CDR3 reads CATRQGPNTEAFF. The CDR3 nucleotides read TGTGCCACCCGACAGGGGCCAAACACTGAAGCTTTCTTT. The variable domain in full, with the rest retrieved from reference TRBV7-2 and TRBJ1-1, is GAGVSQSPSNKVTEKGKDVELRCDPISGHTALYWYRQSLGQGLEFLIYFQGNSAPDKSGLPSDRFSAERTGGSVSTLTIQRTQQEDSAVYLCATRQGPNTEAFFGQGTRLTVV.

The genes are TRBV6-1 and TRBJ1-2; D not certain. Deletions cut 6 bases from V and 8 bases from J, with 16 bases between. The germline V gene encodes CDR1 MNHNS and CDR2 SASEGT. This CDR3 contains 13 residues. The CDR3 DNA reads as TGTGCCAGCAGCCCAGGCCCGGCGGGAGGCTACACCTTC. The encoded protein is CASSPGPAGGYTF.

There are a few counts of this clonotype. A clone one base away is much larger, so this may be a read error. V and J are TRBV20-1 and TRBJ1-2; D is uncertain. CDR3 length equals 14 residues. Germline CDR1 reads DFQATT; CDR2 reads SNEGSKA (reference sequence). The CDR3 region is CNARGVREGYGYTF. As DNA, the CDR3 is TGCAATGCTAGAGGTGTGAGGGAGGGTTATGGCTACACCTTC.

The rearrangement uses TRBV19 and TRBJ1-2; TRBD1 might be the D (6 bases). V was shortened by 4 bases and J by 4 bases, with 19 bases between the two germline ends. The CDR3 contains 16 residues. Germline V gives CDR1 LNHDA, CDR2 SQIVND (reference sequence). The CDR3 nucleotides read TGTGCCAGTAGTACGGACTTCACAGGGTTTCGCTATGGCTACACCTTC. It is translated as CASSTDFTGFRYGYTF.

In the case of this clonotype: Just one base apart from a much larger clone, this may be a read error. The CDR3 is CTSRPRTSYEQYF. The DNA for the CDR3 is TGTACCAGCAGACCACGGACTAGCTACGAGCAGTACTTC. The gene calls are TRBV10-1 and TRBJ2-7, with TRBD2 matching over 7 bases. The CDR3 is made up of 13 amino acids. Germline CDR1 WNHNN, CDR2 SYGVQD (reference sequence).

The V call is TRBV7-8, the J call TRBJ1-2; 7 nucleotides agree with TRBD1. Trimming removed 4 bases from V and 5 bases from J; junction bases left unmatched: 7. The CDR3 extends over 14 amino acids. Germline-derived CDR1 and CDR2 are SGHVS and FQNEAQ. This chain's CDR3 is CASSWGGQSYGYTF. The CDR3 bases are TGTGCCAGCAGCTGGGGGGGACAGTCGTATGGCTACACCTTC.

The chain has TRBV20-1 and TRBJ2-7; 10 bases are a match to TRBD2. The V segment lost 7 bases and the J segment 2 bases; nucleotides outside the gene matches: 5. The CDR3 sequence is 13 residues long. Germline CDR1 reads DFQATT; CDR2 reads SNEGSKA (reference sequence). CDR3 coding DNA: TGCAGTGTCTGGACTAGCGGTACCTACGAGCAGTACTTC. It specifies CSVWTSGTYEQYF.

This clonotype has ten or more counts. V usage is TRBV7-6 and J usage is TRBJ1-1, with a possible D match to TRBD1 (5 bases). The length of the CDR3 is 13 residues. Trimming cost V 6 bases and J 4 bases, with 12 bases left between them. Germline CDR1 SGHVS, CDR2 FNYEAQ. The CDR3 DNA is TGTGCCAGCAGTGTCGGGGCGGCCACTGAAGCTTTCTTT. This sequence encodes CASSVGAATEAFF.

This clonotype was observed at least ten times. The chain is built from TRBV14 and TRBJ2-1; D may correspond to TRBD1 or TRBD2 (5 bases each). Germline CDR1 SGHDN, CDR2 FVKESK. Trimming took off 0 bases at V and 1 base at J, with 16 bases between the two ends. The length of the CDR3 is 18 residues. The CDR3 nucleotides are TGTGCCAGCAGCCAAGATAGTGTAGGGACCGTATCCTACAATGAGCAGTTCTTC. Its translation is CASSQDSVGTVSYNEQFF.